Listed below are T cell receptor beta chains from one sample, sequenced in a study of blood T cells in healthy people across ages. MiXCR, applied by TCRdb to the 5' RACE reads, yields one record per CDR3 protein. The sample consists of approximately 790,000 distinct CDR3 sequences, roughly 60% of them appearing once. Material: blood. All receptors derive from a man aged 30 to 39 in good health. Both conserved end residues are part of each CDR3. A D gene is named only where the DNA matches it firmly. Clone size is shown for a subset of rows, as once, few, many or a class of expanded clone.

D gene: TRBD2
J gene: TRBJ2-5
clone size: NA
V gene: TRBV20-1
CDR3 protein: CSAREPAGNQETQYF

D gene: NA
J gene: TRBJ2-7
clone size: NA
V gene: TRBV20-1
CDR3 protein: CSAYGDSYEQYF

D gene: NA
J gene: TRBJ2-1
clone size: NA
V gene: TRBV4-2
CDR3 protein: CASSQVGLAGVEQFF

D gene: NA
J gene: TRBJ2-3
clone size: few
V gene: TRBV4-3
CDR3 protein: CASSPRGSDTQYF

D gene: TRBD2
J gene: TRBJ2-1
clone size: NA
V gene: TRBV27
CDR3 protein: CASSIAGELINEQFF

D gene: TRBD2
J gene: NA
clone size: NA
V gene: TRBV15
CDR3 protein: CATSPTSGGYEQYF

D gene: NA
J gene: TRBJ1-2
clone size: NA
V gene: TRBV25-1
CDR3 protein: CASSHPDQKVYGYTF

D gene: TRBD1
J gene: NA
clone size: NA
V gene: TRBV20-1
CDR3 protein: CSAWQGVVSNNEQYF

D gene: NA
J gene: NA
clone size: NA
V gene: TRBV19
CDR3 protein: CASSRSGSWETQYF

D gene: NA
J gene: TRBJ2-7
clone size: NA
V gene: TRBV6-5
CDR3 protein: CASRTGSLINEQYF

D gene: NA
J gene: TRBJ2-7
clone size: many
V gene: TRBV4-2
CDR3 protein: CASSQDPIRTYEQYF

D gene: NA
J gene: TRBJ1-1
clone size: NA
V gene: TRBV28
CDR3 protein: CASSAPLPEAFF

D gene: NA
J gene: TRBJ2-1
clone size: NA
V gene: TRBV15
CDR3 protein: CTTSSGGEQFF

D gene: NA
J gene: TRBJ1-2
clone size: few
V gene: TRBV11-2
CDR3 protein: CASSLDKGRGPYGYTF

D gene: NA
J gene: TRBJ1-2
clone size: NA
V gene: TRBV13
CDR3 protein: CASSPNTYGYTF

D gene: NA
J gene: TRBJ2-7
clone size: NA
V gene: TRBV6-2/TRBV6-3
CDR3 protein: CASQSSYEQYF

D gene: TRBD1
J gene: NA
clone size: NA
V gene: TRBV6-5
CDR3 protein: CASSRSTGAYEQYF

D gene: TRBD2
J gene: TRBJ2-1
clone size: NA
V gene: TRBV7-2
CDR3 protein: CASRTSGGSHNEQFF

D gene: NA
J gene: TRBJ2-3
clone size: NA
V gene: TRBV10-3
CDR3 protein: CAISEWRSLIRADTQYF

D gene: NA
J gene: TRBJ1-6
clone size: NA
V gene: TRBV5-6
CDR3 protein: CASSLDTTTSPLHF

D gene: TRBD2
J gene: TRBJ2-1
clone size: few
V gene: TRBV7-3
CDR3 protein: CASSFQAGSRDEQFF

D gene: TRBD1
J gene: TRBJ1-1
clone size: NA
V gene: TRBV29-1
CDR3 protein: CGLRQGDTEAFF

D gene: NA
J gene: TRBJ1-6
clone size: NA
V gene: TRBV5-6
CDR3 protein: CASSGRGTYNSPLHF

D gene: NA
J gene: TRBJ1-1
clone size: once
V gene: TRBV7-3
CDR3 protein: CASRVSPNTEAFF

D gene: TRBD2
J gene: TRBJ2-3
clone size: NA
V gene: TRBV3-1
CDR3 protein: CASSQDEVAGLASDTQYF

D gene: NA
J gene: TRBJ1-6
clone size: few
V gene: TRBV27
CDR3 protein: CASSTPDSYNSPLHF

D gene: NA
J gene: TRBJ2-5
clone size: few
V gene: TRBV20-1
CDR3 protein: CSARATEETQYF

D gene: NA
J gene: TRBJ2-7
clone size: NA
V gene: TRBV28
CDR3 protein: CAIQGPLDEQYF

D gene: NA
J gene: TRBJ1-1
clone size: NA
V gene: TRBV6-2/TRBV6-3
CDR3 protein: CASRPPTGPNTEAFF

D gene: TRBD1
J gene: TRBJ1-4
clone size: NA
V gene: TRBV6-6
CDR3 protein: CASRTTGGSEKLFF

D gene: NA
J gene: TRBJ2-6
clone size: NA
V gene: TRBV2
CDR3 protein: CASCRDTANVLTF

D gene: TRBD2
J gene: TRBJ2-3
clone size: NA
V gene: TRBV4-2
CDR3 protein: CASSQDLLGLAGGHTQYF

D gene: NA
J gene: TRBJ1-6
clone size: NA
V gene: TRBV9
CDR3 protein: CASSELPSGNSPLHF

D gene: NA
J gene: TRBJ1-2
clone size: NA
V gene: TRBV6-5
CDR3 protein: CASSRGRTRYGYTF

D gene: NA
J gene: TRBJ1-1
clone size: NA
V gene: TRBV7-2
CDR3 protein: CASSFPGTLMNTEAFF

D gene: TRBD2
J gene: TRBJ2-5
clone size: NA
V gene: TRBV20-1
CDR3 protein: CSARVGGGAGETQYF

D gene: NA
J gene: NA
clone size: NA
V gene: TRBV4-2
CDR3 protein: CASSQGEVFSYNEQYF

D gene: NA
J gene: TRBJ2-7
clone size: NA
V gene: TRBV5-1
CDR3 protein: CASSSDVFYEQYF

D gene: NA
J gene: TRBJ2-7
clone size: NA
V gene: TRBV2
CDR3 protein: CASSEADGSYEQYF

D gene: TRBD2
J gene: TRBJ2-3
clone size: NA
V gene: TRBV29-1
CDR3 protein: CSVVAGYTQYF

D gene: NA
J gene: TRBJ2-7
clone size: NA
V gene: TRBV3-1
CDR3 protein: CASSQDNGSAGQYF

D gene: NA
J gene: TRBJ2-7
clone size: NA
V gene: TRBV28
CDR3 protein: CASSYNPWGSSYEQYF

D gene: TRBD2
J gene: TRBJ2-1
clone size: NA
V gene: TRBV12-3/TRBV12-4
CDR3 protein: CASSLAGTSGDGEQFF

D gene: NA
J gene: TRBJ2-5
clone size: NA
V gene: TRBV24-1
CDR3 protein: CATSDFGQGETQYF

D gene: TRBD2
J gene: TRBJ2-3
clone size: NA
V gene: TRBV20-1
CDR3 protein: CSASGAGGLTDTQYF

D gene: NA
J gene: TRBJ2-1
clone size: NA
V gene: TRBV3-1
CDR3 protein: CASSQGRGRAHEQFF

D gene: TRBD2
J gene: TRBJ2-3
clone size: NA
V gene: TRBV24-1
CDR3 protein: CATSDSGLAGVTDTQYF

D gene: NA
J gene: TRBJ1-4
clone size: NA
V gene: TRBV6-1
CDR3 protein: CASDVGGSGGGRLFF

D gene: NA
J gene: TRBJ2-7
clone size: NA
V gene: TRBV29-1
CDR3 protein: CSVLTSSYEQYF

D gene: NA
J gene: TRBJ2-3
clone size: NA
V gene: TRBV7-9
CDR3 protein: CASSTRTAGPDTQYF

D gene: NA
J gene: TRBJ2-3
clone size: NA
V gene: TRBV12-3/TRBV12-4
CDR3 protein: CASSPSAISDTQYF

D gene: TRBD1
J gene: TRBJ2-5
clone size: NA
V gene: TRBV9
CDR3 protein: CASSGRDRHELEQYF

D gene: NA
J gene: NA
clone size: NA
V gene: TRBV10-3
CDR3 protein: CAISEPFYEQYF

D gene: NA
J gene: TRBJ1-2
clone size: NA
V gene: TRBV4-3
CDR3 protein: CASSQAPSAFDGYTF

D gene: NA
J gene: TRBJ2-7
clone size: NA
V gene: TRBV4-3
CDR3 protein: CASSQDSGAHYYEQYF

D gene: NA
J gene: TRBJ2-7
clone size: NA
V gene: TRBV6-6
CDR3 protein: CASSYAGRSYEQYF

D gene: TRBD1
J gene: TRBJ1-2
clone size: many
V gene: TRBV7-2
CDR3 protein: CASSLVRTGLLGYTF

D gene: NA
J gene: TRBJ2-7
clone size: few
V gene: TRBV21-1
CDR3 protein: CANSGCSVRIRRTNSYEQYF

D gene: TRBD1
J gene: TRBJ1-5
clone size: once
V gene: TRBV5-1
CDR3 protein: CASRGGTGYNQPQHF

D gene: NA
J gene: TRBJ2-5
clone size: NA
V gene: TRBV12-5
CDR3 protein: CASGWYPSLAEGRETQYF